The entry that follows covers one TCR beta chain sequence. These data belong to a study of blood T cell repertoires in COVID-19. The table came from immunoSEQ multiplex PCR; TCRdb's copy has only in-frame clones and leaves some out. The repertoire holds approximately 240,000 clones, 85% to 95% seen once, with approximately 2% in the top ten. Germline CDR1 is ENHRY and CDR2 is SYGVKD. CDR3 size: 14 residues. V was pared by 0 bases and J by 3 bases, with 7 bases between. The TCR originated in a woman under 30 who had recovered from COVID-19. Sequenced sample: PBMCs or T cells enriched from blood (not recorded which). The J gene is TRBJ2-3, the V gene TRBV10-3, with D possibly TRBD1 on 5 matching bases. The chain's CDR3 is CAISESAGTDTQYF. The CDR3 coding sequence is TGTGCCATCAGTGAGTCGGCAGGGACAGATACGCAGTATTTT.